The source of this TCR beta chain is a study of cytomegalovirus exposure and HLA in healthy donors. Study-wide points: TCR beta V- and J-gene trimming, according to a later analysis, was linked to a missense DCLRE1C variant.

Germline-derived CDR1 and CDR2 are GTSNPN and SVGIG (reference sequence). V lost 2 bases to trimming and J lost 7 bases; unmatched junction nucleotides: 9. The CDR3 has 16 residues. Amplification used 60 Vbeta primers and 13 Jbeta primers. Clones were read by immunoSEQ multiplex PCR, and TCRdb kept only the in-frame ones, dropping some. The table has some 82,000 clones, around 84% seen once. In the case of this clone: Its specificity is not known.

This receptor was obtained from a woman aged 45-60 years in good health and CMV-seronegative. The chain recombines TRBV30 with TRBJ1-6; 9 nucleotides align to TRBD1. The sequencing input was PBMCs. CDR3 sequence reads: CAWSTGQGFGNSPLHF. The CDR3, as DNA: TGTGCCTGGAGTACCGGACAGGGGTTTGGCAATTCACCCCTCCACTTT.